The rows below give T cell receptor beta chains drawn from one sample of a study of CD8 T cells in ankylosing spondylitis. TCRdb processed the 5' RACE reads anew with MiXCR; each CDR3 protein has one entry. The table records around 250,000 distinct CDR3 sequences, more than 25% of them present only once. The sample was blood, either unsorted or a sorted T cell fraction (not recorded which). The receptors were sampled from a male donor with ankylosing spondylitis or in good health (not recorded which). Both conserved end residues are part of each CDR3. A D gene is named only where the DNA matches it firmly. Clone size, where shown, is once, few, many, or a class for clones that have expanded.

>TRBV6-5|TRBJ1-6|NA|NA
CASSLTDLLYNSPLHF
TGTGCCAGCAGTTTGACAGATCTTCTCTATAATTCACCCCTCCACTTT
>TRBV11-2|TRBJ2-2|TRBD2|few
CASSLEGGAAGELFF
TGTGCCAGCAGCTTAGAGGGAGGGGCCGCCGGGGAGCTGTTTTTT
>TRBV20-1|TRBJ1-2|NA|few
CSARGEGDYGYTF
TGCAGTGCTAGAGGAGAAGGGGACTATGGCTACACCTTC
>TRBV11-2|TRBJ1-2|NA|few
CASSLSVDRRLVLYGYTF
TGTGCCAGCAGCTTAAGTGTAGACAGGCGATTAGTCCTTTATGGCTACACCTTC
>TRBV4-1|TRBJ2-2|NA|few
CASRYRANTGELFF
TGCGCCAGCAGATACAGGGCGAACACCGGGGAGCTGTTTTTT
>TRBV20-1|TRBJ2-7|TRBD2|NA
CSARDGGLAGVSIPYEQYF
TGCAGTGCTAGAGATGGCGGACTAGCGGGGGTTTCCATCCCCTACGAGCAGTACTTC
>TRBV6-5|TRBJ1-1|TRBD1|NA
CASSYPGTGNTEAFF
TGTGCCAGCAGTTACCCCGGGACAGGGAACACTGAAGCTTTCTTT
>TRBV6-1|TRBJ2-7|TRBD1|NA
CASSRQGAFSYEQYF
TGTGCCAGCAGTCGACAGGGTGCCTTTTCCTACGAGCAGTACTTC
>TRBV4-1|TRBJ1-1|NA|once
CASSQVIDTGLNTEAFF
TGCGCCAGCAGCCAAGTGATCGACACCGGATTGAACACTGAAGCTTTCTTT
>TRBV5-1|TRBJ2-7|NA|NA
CASSLGGRPYEQYF
TGCGCCAGCAGCTTGGGTGGGAGACCCTACGAGCAGTACTTC
>TRBV7-2|TRBJ2-7|NA|few
CASSPLGQRFWEQYF
TGTGCCAGCAGCCCGCTTGGACAGCGTTTTTGGGAGCAGTACTTC
>TRBV20-1|TRBJ2-5|NA|few
CSARGGAAETQYF
TGCAGTGCTAGAGGGGGGGCTGCAGAGACCCAGTACTTC
>TRBV5-1|TRBJ2-1|TRBD1|NA
CASRFPGTADNEQFF
TGCGCCAGCAGATTCCCCGGGACAGCCGACAATGAGCAGTTCTTC
>TRBV4-1|TRBJ1-5|TRBD1|few
CASSQGGGRQPQHF
TGCGCCAGCAGCCAGGGAGGGGGCAGGCAGCCCCAGCATTTT
>TRBV29-1|TRBJ2-2|NA|NA
CSVEDGTSQTGELFF
TGCAGCGTTGAAGACGGGACCTCCCAAACCGGGGAGCTGTTTTTT
>TRBV7-3|TRBJ2-3|NA|few
CASSKSGGYTDTQYF
TGTGCCAGCAGCAAATCGGGGGGCTACACAGATACGCAGTATTTT
>TRBV15|TRBJ2-7|TRBD1|NA
CATSAKWTGPSYEQYF
TGTGCCACCAGCGCAAAGTGGACAGGGCCCTCCTACGAGCAGTACTTC
>TRBV29-1|TRBJ2-5|NA|NA
CSVEMAPGETQYF
TGCAGCGTTGAAATGGCCCCCGGTGAGACCCAGTACTTC
>TRBV12-3/TRBV12-4|TRBJ1-2|TRBD1|once
CASSSGGNYGYTF
TGTGCCAGCAGCTCAGGGGGAAACTATGGCTACACCTTC
>TRBV27|TRBJ2-4|NA|NA
CASSSSGTIQNIQYF
TGTGCCAGCAGCTCCTCTGGCACTATCCAAAACATTCAGTACTTC
>TRBV25-1|TRBJ2-7|TRBD1|NA
CASSELGQYHEQYF
TGTGCCAGCAGTGAATTGGGACAGTACCACGAGCAGTACTTC
>TRBV5-5|TRBJ2-7|NA|few
CASSLVGNEQYF
TGTGCCAGCAGCTTGGTAGGGAACGAGCAGTACTTC
>TRBV4-1|TRBJ1-2|NA|NA
CASSQDQGYRPYGYTF
TGCGCCAGCAGCCAAGATCAGGGGTACCGACCCTATGGCTACACCTTC
>TRBV12-3/TRBV12-4|TRBJ1-2|NA|few
CASSPYGPWGYGYTF
TGTGCCAGCAGTCCTTACGGGCCTTGGGGCTATGGCTACACCTTC
>TRBV4-2|TRBJ2-1|NA|NA
CASSPTGVWNEQFF
TGTGCCAGCAGCCCAACGGGGGTTTGGAATGAGCAGTTCTTC
>TRBV25-1|TRBJ2-3|NA|few
CASSEYKGGRPDTQYF
TGTGCCAGCAGTGAATATAAGGGGGGGCGGCCAGATACGCAGTATTTT
>TRBV12-3/TRBV12-4|TRBJ2-7|NA|NA
CASSIGTYEQYF
TGTGCCAGCAGTATAGGAACCTACGAGCAGTACTTC
>TRBV6-1|TRBJ2-1|NA|few
CASSPRGGAVSYNEQFF
TGTGCCAGCAGCCCCAGGGGGGGGGCAGTATCCTACAATGAGCAGTTCTTC
>TRBV12-3/TRBV12-4|TRBJ2-5|NA|few
CASSPAGPETQYF
TGTGCCAGCAGTCCGGCGGGACCGGAGACCCAGTACTTC
>TRBV20-1|TRBJ2-7|NA|NA
CSAHQDYEQYF
TGCAGTGCTCATCAAGACTACGAGCAGTACTTC
>TRBV27|TRBJ2-7|TRBD1|NA
CASSSTGAYEQYF
TGTGCCAGCAGTTCAACAGGGGCCTACGAGCAGTACTTC
>TRBV4-2|TRBJ1-5|TRBD1|few
CASSQGWGQGVGNQPQHF
TGTGCCAGCAGCCAAGGATGGGGGCAGGGGGTCGGCAATCAGCCCCAGCATTTT
>TRBV7-9|TRBJ2-7|NA|few
CASSLDGAGYEQYF
TGTGCCAGCAGCTTAGATGGGGCAGGGTACGAGCAGTACTTC
>TRBV20-1|TRBJ2-5|NA|NA
CSASAPLETFEETQYF
TGCAGTGCTAGTGCACCCCTCGAGACTTTTGAGGAGACCCAGTACTTC
>TRBV12-3/TRBV12-4|TRBJ2-1|NA|few
CASTSWDEQFF
TGTGCCAGCACCTCATGGGATGAGCAGTTCTTC
>TRBV6-5|TRBJ1-1|NA|once
CATSYSGSTEAFF
TGTGCCACCAGTTACTCGGGCAGTACTGAAGCTTTCTTT
>TRBV10-3|TRBJ2-7|NA|few
CAITGGGEQYF
TGTGCCATCACCGGGGGCGGCGAGCAGTACTTC
>TRBV7-9|TRBJ2-1|NA|NA
CASSLGSEQFF
TGTGCCAGCAGCTTAGGGAGTGAGCAGTTCTTC
>TRBV20-1|TRBJ2-3|TRBD2|few
CSAQRGLTDTQYF
TGCAGTGCGCAGCGGGGCCTCACAGATACGCAGTATTTT
>TRBV20-1|TRBJ2-7|TRBD2|NA
CSAPLPRGADEQYF
TGCAGTGCTCCTCTCCCGCGGGGGGCCGACGAGCAGTACTTC
>TRBV7-9|TRBJ2-3|NA|NA
CASSPQGSADTQYF
TGTGCCAGCAGCCCGCAGGGGAGCGCAGATACGCAGTATTTT
>TRBV6-1|TRBJ1-1|NA|NA
CASRANKGGDTEAFF
TGTGCCAGCAGAGCGAACAAGGGGGGGGACACTGAAGCTTTCTTT
>TRBV9|TRBJ2-7|NA|NA
CASSVGMGDSYEQYF
TGTGCCAGCAGCGTAGGGATGGGGGATTCGTACGAGCAGTACTTC
>TRBV7-9|TRBJ2-1|NA|few
CASSSSAGGMDNEQFF
TGTGCCAGCAGCTCCAGCGCAGGGGGGATGGACAATGAGCAGTTCTTC
>TRBV20-1|TRBJ2-7|NA|NA
CSARRSGDEQYF
TGCAGTGCTAGAAGATCGGGAGACGAGCAGTACTTC
>TRBV7-9|TRBJ2-1|NA|NA
CASDSDYTNNEQFF
TGTGCCAGCGACAGCGACTATACAAACAATGAGCAGTTCTTC
>TRBV7-2|TRBJ1-1|TRBD1|few
CASSLTAGGETEAFF
TGTGCCAGCAGCCTAACTGCAGGGGGCGAGACTGAAGCTTTCTTT